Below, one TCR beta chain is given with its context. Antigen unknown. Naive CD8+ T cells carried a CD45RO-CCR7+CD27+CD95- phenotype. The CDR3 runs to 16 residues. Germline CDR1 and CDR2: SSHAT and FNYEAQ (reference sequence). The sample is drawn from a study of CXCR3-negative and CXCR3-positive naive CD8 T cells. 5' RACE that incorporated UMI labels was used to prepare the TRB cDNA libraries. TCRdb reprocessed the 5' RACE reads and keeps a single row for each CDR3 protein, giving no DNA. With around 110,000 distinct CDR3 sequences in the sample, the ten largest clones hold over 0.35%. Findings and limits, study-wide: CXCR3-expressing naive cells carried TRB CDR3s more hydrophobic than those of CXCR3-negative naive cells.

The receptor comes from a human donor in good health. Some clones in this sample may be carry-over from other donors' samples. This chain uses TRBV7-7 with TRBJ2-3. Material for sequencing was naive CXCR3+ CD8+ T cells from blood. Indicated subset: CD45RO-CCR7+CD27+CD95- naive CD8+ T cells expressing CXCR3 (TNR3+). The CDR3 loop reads CTSSFGLDGGTDTQYF.